This T cell receptor beta chain came from a study of T-cell reconstitution after alpha-beta-depleted transplantation in children (dated by TCRdb to 2016 to 2017). The study in broad terms: Using TCR repertoire profiling, the study followed T-cell immune reconstitution in a quantitative way in children after TCRalphabeta/CD19-depleted allogeneic hematopoietic cell transplantation.

Library generation was performed with PCR. For sequencing, an Illumina HiSeq 2500 was employed. Molecular barcoding was employed in the preparation of TCR libraries, with unique molecular identifiers being used to normalize TCRbeta repertoire quantification. TCRdb reran the public reads through fastp at Q25 and MiXCR, keeping productive beta chains. Each record represents a unique CDR3 protein, reported with the most common genes and DNA among its rows. A total of some 500,000 distinct CDR3 sequences appear in this sample, approximately 20% of them only once. The ten largest make up 3% to 4% of the sample. To note about this clonotype: Its antigen is currently not known. Within one base of it there is no much larger clone, and no base qualities were kept.

The CDR3 contains 16 residues, cysteine and phenylalanine counted. Only the CDR3 portion is preserved as DNA: 48 bases, with reading frame beginning at the first base. Trimming accounts for 5 bases at V and 2 bases at J, while the number of junction bases matched to no gene is 7. The germline V gene encodes CDR1 MNHEY and CDR2 SMNVEV (reference sequence). The V and J genes are TRBV27 and TRBJ2-7; TRBD2 agrees with 12 junctional bases. This receptor was identified in a human donor who donated a stem cell graft to a child with acute lymphoblastic leukemia. Sequenced here: PBMCs from the stem cell graft donor, sampled from the stem cell graft. The nucleotides read TGTGCCAGCAGTGGTAGGACTAGCGGGAATCCCTACGAGCAGTACTTC. Its amino acids are CASSGRTSGNPYEQYF.